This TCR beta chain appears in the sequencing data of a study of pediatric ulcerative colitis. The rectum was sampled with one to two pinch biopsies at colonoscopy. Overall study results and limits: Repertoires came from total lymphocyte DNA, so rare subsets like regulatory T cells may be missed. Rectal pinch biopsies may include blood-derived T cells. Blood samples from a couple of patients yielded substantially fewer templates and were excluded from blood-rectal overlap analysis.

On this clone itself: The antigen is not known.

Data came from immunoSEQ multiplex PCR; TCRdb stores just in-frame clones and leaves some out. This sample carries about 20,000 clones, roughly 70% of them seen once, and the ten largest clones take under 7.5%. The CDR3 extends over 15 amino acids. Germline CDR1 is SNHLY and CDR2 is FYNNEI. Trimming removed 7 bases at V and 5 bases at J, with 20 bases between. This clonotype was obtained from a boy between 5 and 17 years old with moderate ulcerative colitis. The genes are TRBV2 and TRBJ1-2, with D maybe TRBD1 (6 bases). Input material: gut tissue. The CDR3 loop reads CASIYFEGGGYGYTF. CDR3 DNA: TGTGCCAGCATCTATTTTGAGGGAGGGGGTTATGGCTACACCTTC.